This TCR beta chain was recorded in a study of response to subunit inactivated influenza vaccine. Per germline, CDR1 SEHNR and CDR2 FQNEAQ (reference sequence). This CDR3 is built from 15 residues. Germline trimming cut 0 bases from V and 3 bases from J; bases unmatched to any gene: 2. TCRdb reprocessed the RT-PCR reads with MiXCR, giving one entry per CDR3 protein. Of about 570,000 distinct CDR3 sequences listed, approximately 10% were seen once; the top ten hold around 10%. In this sample, this clonotype turned up many times. The same sample was also used in a study of T cells expressing NK-cell markers. That work contributes: TCR beta libraries carry UMIs added by 5'RACE template switching. TCR beta repertoires came from sorted CD3+CD56+NKG2C+, CD3+CD56+NKG2C- and CD3+CD56-NKG2C+ T cells. Eight donors were sequenced, seven testing HCMV-seropositive and one testing seronegative.

The sample here was PBMCs from blood, taken on the day of vaccination. The TCR comes from a man aged 45-60 years who received an inactivated influenza vaccine. The J gene is TRBJ1-2, the V gene TRBV7-9, with 9 positions matching TRBD1. CDR3 sequence reads: CASSLARQGDYGYTF. The CDR3 coding sequence is TGTGCCAGCAGCTTAGCCCGACAGGGGGACTATGGCTACACCTTC. Variable domain in full (rest from reference TRBV7-9 and TRBJ1-2): DTGVSQNPRHKITKRGQNVTFRCDPISEHNRLYWYRQTLGQGPEFLTYFQNEAQLEKSRLLSDRFSAERPKGSFSTLEIQRTEQGDSAMYLCASSLARQGDYGYTFGSGTRLTVV.